The present T cell receptor beta chain was sequenced within a study of response to subunit inactivated influenza vaccine. V lost 2 bases and J lost 2; bases outside the gene matches: 2. There are 14 residues in the CDR3. Germline CDR1 is SNHLY and CDR2 is FYNNEI. TCRdb reprocessed the RT-PCR reads via MiXCR and lists one record per CDR3 protein. The sample yields around 750,000 distinct CDR3 sequences, 21% seen once. Study findings and constraints: A suggestion made by the authors is that each seasonal influenza vaccination recruits few new T cells.

Comments on this clonotype: Its specificity is unknown.

The rearrangement uses TRBV2 and TRBJ1-1; 7 bases align to TRBD1. Sequencing used PBMCs from blood, obtained roughly 5 days after vaccination. The clonotype comes from a man aged 50-59 years who received an inactivated influenza vaccine. This CDR3 reads CASSEWDSNTEAFF. The CDR3 DNA reads TGTGCCAGCAGTGAATGGGACAGTAACACTGAAGCTTTCTTT.